A selection of T cell receptor beta chains follows, all from one sample in a study of beta chain features in type 1 diabetes. The method was immunoSEQ multiplex PCR; TCRdb's version includes in-frame clones alone and lacks a portion of them. There are a few hundred thousand clones in the sample; about 10% occur only once, and under 0.02% lies in the top ten. Source material: naive CD4+ T cells from blood. The source is a woman between 25 and 40 years old in good health. The CDR3 runs from the conserved cysteine through the conserved F or W. A D gene is named only where the DNA matches it firmly. Part of the rows lack a size; the others show once, few, many or a class for expanded clones.

clone size	V gene	J gene	D gene	CDR3 protein	CDR3 DNA
NA	TRBV7-3	TRBJ2-5	NA	CASSLMRAPQETQYF	TGTGCCAGCAGCTTAATGCGGGCCCCCCAAGAGACCCAGTACTTC
NA	TRBV7-2	TRBJ2-3	TRBD2	CASSDRLAGPSTDTQYF	TGTGCCAGCAGCGACCGACTAGCGGGACCTAGCACAGATACGCAGTATTTT
NA	TRBV11-2	TRBJ2-3	NA	CASSLGQMRGTDTQYF	TGTGCCAGCAGCCTAGGACAGATGCGTGGCACAGATACGCAGTATTTT
once	TRBV15	TRBJ2-7	NA	CATSRDREYYEQYF	TGTGCCACCAGCAGAGATCGGGAGTACTACGAGCAGTACTTC
NA	TRBV9	TRBJ2-7	NA	CASSVGQSDSIYEQYF	TGTGCCAGCAGCGTAGGACAATCGGACTCGATATACGAGCAGTACTTC
few	TRBV30	TRBJ2-1	TRBD1	CAWEIRDRVNNEQFF	TGTGCCTGGGAAATCCGGGACAGGGTAAATAATGAGCAGTTCTTC
few	TRBV9	TRBJ2-1	TRBD2	CASSVATAGGLNEQFF	TGTGCCAGCAGCGTAGCTACGGCGGGAGGGCTGAATGAGCAGTTCTTC
few	TRBV21-1	TRBJ1-2	NA	CASSLRDRNFYGYTF	TGTGCCAGCAGCCTCCGGGACAGGAACTTCTATGGCTACACCTTC
few	TRBV28	TRBJ1-1	NA	CASSLLGPGGNTEAFF	TGTGCCAGCAGTTTATTAGGTCCAGGTGGGAACACTGAAGCTTTCTTT
NA	TRBV7-2	TRBJ2-3	NA	CASSLAGLVTDTQYF	TGTGCCAGCAGCTTGGCGGGATTGGTCACAGATACGCAGTATTTT
NA	TRBV6-5	TRBJ2-7	TRBD1	CASSSGGYEQYF	TGTGCCAGCAGTTCAGGGGGCTACGAGCAGTACTTC
few	TRBV7-2	TRBJ2-5	TRBD1	CASSPGQQETQYF	TGTGCCAGCAGCCCGGGACAGCAAGAGACCCAGTACTTC
few	TRBV18	TRBJ1-2	NA	CASSPASQTLYGYTF	TGTGCCAGCTCACCGGCTTCACAGACCCTCTATGGCTACACCTTC
NA	TRBV27	TRBJ2-1	NA	CASSILQGPEQFF	TGTGCCAGCAGCATTCTACAGGGACCTGAGCAGTTCTTC
NA	TRBV10-3	TRBJ2-1	NA	CAIKDTGNTQQFF	TGTGCCATCAAAGACACTGGAAACACGCAGCAGTTCTTC
few	TRBV7-2	TRBJ1-2	NA	CASSPGGRTNYGYTF	TGTGCCAGCAGCCCAGGTGGCAGGACTAACTATGGCTACACCTTC
NA	TRBV21-1	TRBJ1-2	NA	CASSKSTVYYGYTF	TGTGCCAGCAGCAAATCTACAGTTTACTATGGCTACACCTTC
NA	TRBV5-1	TRBJ2-2	TRBD2	CASHSGSGNTGELFF	TGCGCCAGCCATAGCGGGAGTGGGAACACCGGGGAGCTGTTTTTT
few	TRBV5-4	TRBJ2-7	NA	CATELLGGQFYEQYF	TGTGCCACCGAGCTTTTGGGGGGACAGTTCTACGAGCAGTACTTC
once	TRBV5-1	TRBJ1-1	NA	CASSLAENTEAFF	TGCGCCAGCAGCTTGGCAGAAAACACTGAAGCTTTCTTT